This T cell receptor (beta chain) derives from a study of long-term antiretroviral therapy in people with HIV. Survey-level resolution applied to immunoSEQ assay v3.0. The repertoire was sequenced with immunoSEQ multiplex PCR; TCRdb's copy has only in-frame clones and lacks some. The sample consists of under 45,000 clones, 80% to 90% of them appearing once. This clone was seen only a few times. Germline CDR1 and CDR2: SGHKS and YYEKEE (reference sequence). Trimming took 0 bases from V and 2 from J, leaving 6 bases between them. This CDR3 has 14 amino acids. The V call is TRBV5-5, the J call TRBJ1-3; D call uncertain. This TCR was sampled from a woman in her 50s with HIV. The starting material was unsorted PBMCs, obtained 1.2 years after starting antiretroviral therapy. For the CDR3, the DNA is TGTGCCAGCAGCTTGGAACAGCCTGGAAACACCATATATTTT. Its protein is CASSLEQPGNTIYF.